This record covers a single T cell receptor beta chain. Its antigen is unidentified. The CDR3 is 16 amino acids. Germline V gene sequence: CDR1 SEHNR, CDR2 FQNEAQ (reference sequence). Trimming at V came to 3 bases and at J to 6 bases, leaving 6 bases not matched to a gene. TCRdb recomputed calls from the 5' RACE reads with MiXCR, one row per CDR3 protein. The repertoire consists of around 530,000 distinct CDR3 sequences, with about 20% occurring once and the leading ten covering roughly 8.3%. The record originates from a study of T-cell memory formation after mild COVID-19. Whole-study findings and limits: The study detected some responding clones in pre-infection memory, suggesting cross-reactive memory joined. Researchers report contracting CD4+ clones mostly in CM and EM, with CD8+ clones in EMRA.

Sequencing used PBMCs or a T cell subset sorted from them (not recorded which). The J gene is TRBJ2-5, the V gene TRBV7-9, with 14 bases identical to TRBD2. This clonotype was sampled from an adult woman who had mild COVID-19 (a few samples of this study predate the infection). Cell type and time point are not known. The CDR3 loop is CASSLGTSGRLKTQYF. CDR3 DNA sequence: TGTGCCAGCAGCTTGGGGACTAGCGGGAGACTTAAGACCCAGTACTTC.